This entry describes one T cell receptor beta chain. It lacks a known antigen. No much larger clonotype is one base removed from it; base qualities were not supplied. The data derive from a study of identical twins (dated by TCRdb to 2016 to 2017). Regarding the study in general: TCR alpha and beta repertoires from monozygotic twins, unrelated adults of various ages and cord blood were deep-sequenced to test whether fetal clonotypes persist. Replicate twin experiments were performed at different times using different library preparation protocols to rule out contamination. General study outcomes and caveats: In monozygotic twins, out-of-frame TCR alpha sharing was systematically underestimated by recombination models, although the models agreed with sharing between unrelated individuals. Fewer insertions were carried by abundant cord blood beta clonotypes; a weaker similar trend was observed in young adult naive repertoires, while no such trend was observed in memory repertoires. Invariant T cells such as MAIT and iNKT could partly confound zero-insertion analyses, although diverse VJ usage argued against such confounding for most clonotypes. Compared with coincidental sharing between unrelated individuals, an excess of low generation-probability sequences was observed among out-of-frame TCR alpha sequences shared between twins. Because the same donors could not be followed over many years, the conclusions relied on cross-sectional statistical analysis. The excess sharing between twins in beta out-of-frame sequences was weaker because fewer shared sequences reduced the signal-to-noise ratio.

The germline V gene specifies SGHTA as CDR1 and FQGNSA as CDR2. The CDR3 numbers 15 residues from cysteine through phenylalanine. Solely the CDR3 DNA is kept, with 45 bases framed from the first base. V is trimmed back by 6 bases and J by 4 bases, and the junction contains 8 bases that no gene match accounts for. All donors were healthy Caucasians. Three unrelated non-twin adults were also sequenced: a male aged 18 to 30, a male aged 50 to 60 and a female aged 50 to 60. Miltenyi CD45RO+ enrichment and human naive T-cell isolation kits were used to isolate memory (CD45RO+) and naive T cells from PBMC. Library preparation used 5' RACE. Sequencing took place on an Illumina HiSeq 2000. Template switching introduced a universal primer binding site; the final cDNA contained a unique molecular identifier, enabling accurate counting of TCR cDNA molecules. Specific primers in the conserved constant-segment region were used to synthesize first-strand cDNA for TCR alpha and beta chains. Each cDNA library was double barcoded, with a SMART-Mk sample barcode plus Illumina barcodes, to control for contamination. TruSeq adapter sequences and Illumina sample barcodes were added in two successive PCR steps. TCR alpha and beta cDNA libraries were sequenced on the Illumina HiSeq platform with custom primers. As for the authors' bioinformatics: Raw reads were processed with MiGEC to extract unique molecular identifiers, and MiXCR was used to determine CDR3 positions. For each individual, recombination models were inferred using an EM algorithm with the repgenHMM and IGoR tools. The tcR package in R was used for shared clonotype analysis, with sharing normalized by the product of cloneset sizes. To study raw recombination without the effects of thymic and clonal selection, out-of-frame nonproductive sequences were analyzed. Through fastp at Q25 and MiXCR, TCRdb rebuilt clones from the public reads, retaining in-frame beta chains. Each record represents a unique CDR3 protein, reported with the most common genes and DNA among its rows. Here the V and J calls rest on TCRdb's processing, not on the authors' analysis. The sample profile shows 400,000 to 500,000 distinct CDR3 sequences; around a sixth of them were found once. The leading ten clones occupy approximately 12% of the sample.

The chain joins TRBV7-2 to TRBJ2-3, with 9 bases in between that match TRBD2. This TCR came from a man aged 45 to 65 in good health. Material for sequencing was naive T cells sorted from blood. Explained via the paper, the cell subset or site label denotes: cells isolated with a human naive T-cell isolation kit. The CDR3 protein: CASSERGAGADTQYF. The sequenced DNA is TGTGCCAGCAGTGAGCGGGGGGCCGGGGCAGATACGCAGTATTTT.